This T cell receptor beta chain was captured in a study of cytomegalovirus exposure and HLA in healthy donors. Study overall: Early on, a data release was issued that held about 85 million unique TCRs from HLA-typed donors.

Both 60 Vbeta primers and 13 Jbeta primers went into the PCR. Assay: immunoSEQ multiplex PCR; the TCRdb copy retains only in-frame clones and omits some. The data show around 170,000 clones, 75% to 85% seen once. Comments on this clone: Antigen unknown.

Study-wide results and limits: TCR beta V- and J-gene trimming, according to a later analysis, was linked to a missense DCLRE1C variant.

Specimen: PBMCs. This sequence was found in a woman aged 18-29 years in good health and CMV-seronegative.

The CDR3 DNA sequence: TGTGCCAGCAGCCTGCCCAGGGGTGCGCGCACAGATACGCAGTATTTT. Its protein product is CASSLPRGARTDTQYF. The chain carries TRBV5-4 and TRBJ2-3; D is perhaps TRBD1 (6 bases). This CDR3 has 16 residues. Germline CDR1 SGHNT, CDR2 YYREEE (reference sequence). V was pared by 4 bases and J by 1 base, with 16 bases between.